The clone carrying this T cell receptor (beta chain) has just a few counts. Its antigen is unidentified. This sample is part of a study of beta chain features in type 1 diabetes. Findings and caveats of the study: All four CD4+ subsets from Type 1 diabetes patients carried moderately but significantly shorter TCRB CDR3s. Lower insertion and higher deletion counts appeared at VDJ junctions in type 1 diabetes patients.

The CDR3 consists of 13 residues. The germline gives CDR1 SGHRS, CDR2 YFSETQ. V lost 4 bases and J lost 2, with 9 bases in between. Sorting based on CD45RO/CCR7/CD25/CD127/CD95/CD27 separated CD4+ naive, central memory, regulatory and stem cell-like memory cells. The isolated RNA, all of it, was reverse transcribed, so expressed TCRB transcripts were what got sequenced. Assay used: immunoSEQ multiplex PCR; TCRdb lists only in-frame clones, some missing. In the table there are around 310,000 clones, about 13% of which are singletons. This rearrangement joins TRBV5-1 to TRBJ2-5; weak D call: TRBD1 (6 bases). The TCR sequence derives from a woman between 18 and 29 years old with type 1 diabetes. Sequenced material: naive CD4+ T cells from blood. This chain's CDR3 is CASSTGQQETQYF. The CDR3, as DNA: TGCGCCAGCAGCACCGGACAGCAAGAGACCCAGTACTTC.